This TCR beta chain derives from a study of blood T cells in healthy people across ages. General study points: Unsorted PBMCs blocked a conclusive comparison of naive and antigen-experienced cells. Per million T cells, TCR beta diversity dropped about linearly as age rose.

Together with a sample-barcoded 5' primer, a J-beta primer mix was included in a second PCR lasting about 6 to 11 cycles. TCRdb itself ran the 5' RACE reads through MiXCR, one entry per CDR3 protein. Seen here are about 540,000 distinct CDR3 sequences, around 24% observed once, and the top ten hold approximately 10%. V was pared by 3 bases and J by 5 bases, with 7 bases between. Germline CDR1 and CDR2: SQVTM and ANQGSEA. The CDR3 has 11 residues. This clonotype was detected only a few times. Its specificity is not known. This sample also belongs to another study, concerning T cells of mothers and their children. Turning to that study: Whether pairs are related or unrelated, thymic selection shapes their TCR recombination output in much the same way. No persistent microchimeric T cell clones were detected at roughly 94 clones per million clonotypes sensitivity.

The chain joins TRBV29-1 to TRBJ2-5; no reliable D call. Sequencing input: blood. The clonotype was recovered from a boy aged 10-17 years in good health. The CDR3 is CSVEFGETQYF. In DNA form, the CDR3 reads TGCAGCGTTGAGTTCGGGGAGACCCAGTACTTC.